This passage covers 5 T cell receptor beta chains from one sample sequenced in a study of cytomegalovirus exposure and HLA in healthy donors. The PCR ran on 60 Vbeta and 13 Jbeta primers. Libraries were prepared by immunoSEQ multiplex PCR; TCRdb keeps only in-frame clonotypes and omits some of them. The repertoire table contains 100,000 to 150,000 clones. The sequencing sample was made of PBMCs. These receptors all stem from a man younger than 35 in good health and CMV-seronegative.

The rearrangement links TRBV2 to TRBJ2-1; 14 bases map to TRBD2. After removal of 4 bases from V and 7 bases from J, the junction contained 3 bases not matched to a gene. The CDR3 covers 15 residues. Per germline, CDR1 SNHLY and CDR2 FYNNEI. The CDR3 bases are TGTGCCAGCAGTGGGACTAGCGGGAGGAGGAATGAGCAGTTCTTC. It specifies CASSGTSGRRNEQFF.

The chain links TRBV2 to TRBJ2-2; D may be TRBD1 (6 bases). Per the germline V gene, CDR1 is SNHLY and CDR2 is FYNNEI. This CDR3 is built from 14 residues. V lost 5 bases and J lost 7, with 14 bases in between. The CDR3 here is CASSQYSGVGELFF. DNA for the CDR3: TGTGCCAGCAGTCAATACTCAGGGGTCGGGGAGCTGTTTTTT.

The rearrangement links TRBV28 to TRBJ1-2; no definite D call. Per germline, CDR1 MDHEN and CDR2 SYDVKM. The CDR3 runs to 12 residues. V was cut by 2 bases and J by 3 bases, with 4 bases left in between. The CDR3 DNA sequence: TGTGCCAGCAGTTTAGAGTACTATGGCTACACCTTC. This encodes CASSLEYYGYTF.

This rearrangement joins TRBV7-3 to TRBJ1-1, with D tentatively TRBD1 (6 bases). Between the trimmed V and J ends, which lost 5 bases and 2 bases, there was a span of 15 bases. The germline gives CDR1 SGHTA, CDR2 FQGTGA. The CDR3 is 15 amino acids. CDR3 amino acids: CASSPTVQGNTEAFF. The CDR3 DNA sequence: TGTGCCAGCAGCCCGACGGTACAGGGAAACACTGAAGCTTTCTTT.

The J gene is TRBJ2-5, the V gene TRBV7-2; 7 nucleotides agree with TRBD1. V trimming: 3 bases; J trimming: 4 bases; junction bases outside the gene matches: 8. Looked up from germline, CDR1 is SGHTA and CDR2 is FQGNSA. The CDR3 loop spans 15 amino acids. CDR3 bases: TGTGCCAGCAGCTTTCGGTTAGGGGGCAGAGAGACCCAGTACTTC. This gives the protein CASSFRLGGRETQYF.